This TCR beta chain was identified during a study of T cells after yellow fever vaccination. This clonotype was counted many times. Its antigen is still unknown. Broader study findings: High-abundance clonotypes from the bulk population could contaminate FACS-sorted repertoires. Most primary-vaccination clones reappeared after the booster (approximately 95% CD4, roughly 90% CD8). Weaker, the secondary response peaked sooner, at day 5 versus 15.

The germline gives CDR1 SQVTM, CDR2 ANQGSEA. V lost 7 bases, J lost 5 bases, and 7 bases stayed unmatched. The CDR3 totals 14 residues. Conversion of TCR transcripts into cDNA relied on 5'RACE template switching, which added a universal primer site and UMIs. TCRdb recomputed calls from the 5' RACE reads with MiXCR, one row per CDR3 protein. The sample includes 320,000 or so distinct CDR3 sequences, 8.1% of them seen just once. The chain couples TRBV29-1 to TRBJ2-5; 13 bases are a match to TRBD2. Source: PBMCs, taken more than 35 days after the first yellow fever vaccination. The TCR was taken from a man younger than 30 who received the YFV17D yellow fever vaccine. Here the CDR3 DNA reads TGCAGCGCGACCTCGACTAGCGGGGGGGAGACCCAGTACTTC. This translates into CSATSTSGGETQYF.